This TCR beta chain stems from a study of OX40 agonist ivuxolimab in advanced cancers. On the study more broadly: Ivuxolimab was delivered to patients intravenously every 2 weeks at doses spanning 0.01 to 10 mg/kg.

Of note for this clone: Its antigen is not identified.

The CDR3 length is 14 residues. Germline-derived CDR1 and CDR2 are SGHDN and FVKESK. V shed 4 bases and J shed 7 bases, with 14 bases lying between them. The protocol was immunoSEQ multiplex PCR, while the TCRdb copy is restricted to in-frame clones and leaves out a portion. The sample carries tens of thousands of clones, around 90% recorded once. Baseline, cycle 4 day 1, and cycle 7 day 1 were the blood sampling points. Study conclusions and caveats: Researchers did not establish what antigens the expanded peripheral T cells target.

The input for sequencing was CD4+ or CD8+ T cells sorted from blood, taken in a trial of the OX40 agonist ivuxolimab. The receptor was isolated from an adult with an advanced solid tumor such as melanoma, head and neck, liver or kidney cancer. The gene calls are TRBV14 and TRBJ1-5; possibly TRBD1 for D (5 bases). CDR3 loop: CASSLGGGGQPQHF. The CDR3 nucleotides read TGTGCCAGCAGCCTCGGGGGGGGAGGCCAGCCCCAGCATTTT.